This TCR beta chain came from a study of T cells after posttransplantation cyclophosphamide. The CDR3 runs 15 residues. Germline V gene data show CDR1 as SGDLS and CDR2 as YYNGEE. V was pared by 0 bases and J by 3 bases, with 13 bases between. Sequenced by immunoSEQ multiplex PCR; TCRdb stores in-frame clones only, minus some. The sample has approximately 15,000 clones, roughly 80% seen once. Sampled 1 year posttransplant, controls received myeloablative marrow transplants, methotrexate and a calcineurin inhibitor. This clone was detected a few times. This receptor was identified in a young adult male patient who received an allogeneic stem cell transplant from an unrelated donor, was CMV-positive, and had acute and chronic GVHD. The T cells may partly be graft donor cells. This material consisted of PBMCs, taken roughly 460 days after allogeneic stem cell transplant with calcineurin inhibitor and methotrexate. This chain uses TRBV9 with TRBJ2-7, with a tentative D call TRBD2 (6 bases). The CDR3 sequence: CASSVGGTAFYEQYF. In DNA form, the CDR3 reads TGTGCCAGCAGCGTAGGTGGGACTGCTTTCTACGAGCAGTACTTC.